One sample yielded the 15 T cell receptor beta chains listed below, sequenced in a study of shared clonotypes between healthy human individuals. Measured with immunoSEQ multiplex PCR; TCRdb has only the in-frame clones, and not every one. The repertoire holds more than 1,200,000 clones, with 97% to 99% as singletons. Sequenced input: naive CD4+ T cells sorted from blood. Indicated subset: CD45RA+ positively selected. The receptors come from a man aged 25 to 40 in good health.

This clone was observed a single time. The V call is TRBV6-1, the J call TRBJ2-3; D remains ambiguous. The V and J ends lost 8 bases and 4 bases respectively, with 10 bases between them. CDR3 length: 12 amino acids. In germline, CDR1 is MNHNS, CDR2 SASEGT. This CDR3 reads CASSDNSDTQYF. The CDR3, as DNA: TGTGCCAGCTCGGATAACTCAGATACGCAGTATTTT.

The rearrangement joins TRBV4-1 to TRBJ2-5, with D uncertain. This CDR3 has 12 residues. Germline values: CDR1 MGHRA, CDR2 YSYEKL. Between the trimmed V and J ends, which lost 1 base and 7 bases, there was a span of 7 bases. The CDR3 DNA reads TGCGCCAGCAGCCAAGTTATGGGGACCCAGTACTTC. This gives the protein CASSQVMGTQYF.

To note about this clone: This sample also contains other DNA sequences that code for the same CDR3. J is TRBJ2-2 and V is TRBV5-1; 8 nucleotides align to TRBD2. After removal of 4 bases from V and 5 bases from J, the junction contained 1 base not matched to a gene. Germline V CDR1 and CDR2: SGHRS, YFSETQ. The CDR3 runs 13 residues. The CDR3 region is CASSPGGTGELFF. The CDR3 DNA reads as TGCGCCAGCAGCCCGGGGGGGACCGGGGAGCTGTTTTTT.

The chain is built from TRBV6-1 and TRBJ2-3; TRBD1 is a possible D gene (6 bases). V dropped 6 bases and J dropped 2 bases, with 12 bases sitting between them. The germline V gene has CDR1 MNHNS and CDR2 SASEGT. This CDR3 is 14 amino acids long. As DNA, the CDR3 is TGTGCCAGCAGAGGCAGGGGTGCCACAGATACGCAGTATTTT. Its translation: CASRGRGATDTQYF.

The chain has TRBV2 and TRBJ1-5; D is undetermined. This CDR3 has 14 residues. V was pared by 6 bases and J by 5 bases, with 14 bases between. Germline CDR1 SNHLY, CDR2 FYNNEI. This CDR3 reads CASSEAASYQPQHF. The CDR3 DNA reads TGTGCCAGCAGCGAGGCGGCGTCTTATCAGCCCCAGCATTTT.

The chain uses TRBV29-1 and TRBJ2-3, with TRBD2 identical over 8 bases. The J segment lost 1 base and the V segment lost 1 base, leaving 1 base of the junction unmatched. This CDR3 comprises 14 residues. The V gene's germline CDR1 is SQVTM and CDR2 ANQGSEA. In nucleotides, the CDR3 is TGCAGCGTTGAAGCGGGAGGGGGCACAGATACGCAGTATTTT. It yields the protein CSVEAGGGTDTQYF.

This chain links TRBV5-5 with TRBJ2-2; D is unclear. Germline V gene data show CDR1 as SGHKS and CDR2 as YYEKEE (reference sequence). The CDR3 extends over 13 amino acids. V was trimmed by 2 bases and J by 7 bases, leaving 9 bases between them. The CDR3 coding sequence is TGTGCCAGCAGCTTCCTATCTGACGGGGAGCTGTTTTTT. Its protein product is CASSFLSDGELFF.

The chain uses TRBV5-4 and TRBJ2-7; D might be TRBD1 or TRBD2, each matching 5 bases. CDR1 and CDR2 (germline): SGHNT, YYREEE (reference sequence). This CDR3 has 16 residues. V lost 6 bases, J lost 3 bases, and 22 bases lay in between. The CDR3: CASNCHRDHRIYEQYF. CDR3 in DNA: TGTGCCAGCAACTGCCACCGGGACCATCGCATCTACGAGCAGTACTTC.

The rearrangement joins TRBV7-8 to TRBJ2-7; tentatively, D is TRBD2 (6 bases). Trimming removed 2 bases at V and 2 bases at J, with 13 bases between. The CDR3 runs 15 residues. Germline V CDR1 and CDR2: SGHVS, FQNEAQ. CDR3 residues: CASSLSLAETYEQYF. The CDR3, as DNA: TGTGCCAGCAGCTTAAGTTTAGCGGAGACCTACGAGCAGTACTTC.

CDR3 sequence: CASSYRTGAGVYEQYF. The CDR3 coding sequence is TGTGCCAGCAGTTATAGGACAGGGGCTGGTGTTTACGAGCAGTACTTC. The chain employs TRBV6-5 and TRBJ2-7; 9 bases fit TRBD1. This CDR3 has 16 residues. V lost 3 bases, J lost 4 bases, and 10 bases stayed unmatched. Germline assignment: CDR1 MNHEY and CDR2 SVGAGI.

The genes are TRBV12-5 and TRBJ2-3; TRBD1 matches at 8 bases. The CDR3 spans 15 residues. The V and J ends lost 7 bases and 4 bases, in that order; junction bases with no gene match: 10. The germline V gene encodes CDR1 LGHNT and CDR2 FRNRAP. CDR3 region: CASALTSGGSDTQYF. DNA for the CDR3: TGTGCTAGTGCCCTCACATCAGGGGGCTCAGATACGCAGTATTTT.

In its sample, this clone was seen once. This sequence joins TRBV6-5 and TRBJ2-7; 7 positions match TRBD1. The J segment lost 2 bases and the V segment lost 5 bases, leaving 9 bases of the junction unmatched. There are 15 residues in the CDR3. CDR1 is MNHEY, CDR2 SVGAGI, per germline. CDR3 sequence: CASSTYVGQAYEQYF. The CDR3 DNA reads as TGTGCCAGCAGTACCTACGTAGGACAGGCCTACGAGCAGTACTTC.

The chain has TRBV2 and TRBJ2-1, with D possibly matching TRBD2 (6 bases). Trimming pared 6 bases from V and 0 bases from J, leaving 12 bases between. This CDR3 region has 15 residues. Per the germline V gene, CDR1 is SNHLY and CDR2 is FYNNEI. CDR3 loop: CASRNIADSYNEQFF. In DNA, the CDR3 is TGTGCCAGCAGGAACATAGCGGACTCCTACAATGAGCAGTTCTTC.

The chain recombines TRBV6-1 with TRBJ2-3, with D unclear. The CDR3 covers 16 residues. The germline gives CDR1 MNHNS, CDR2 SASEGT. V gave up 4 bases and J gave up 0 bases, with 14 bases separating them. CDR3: CASSVLLGSSTDTQYF. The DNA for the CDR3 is TGTGCCAGCAGTGTTCTACTGGGCAGTAGCACAGATACGCAGTATTTT.

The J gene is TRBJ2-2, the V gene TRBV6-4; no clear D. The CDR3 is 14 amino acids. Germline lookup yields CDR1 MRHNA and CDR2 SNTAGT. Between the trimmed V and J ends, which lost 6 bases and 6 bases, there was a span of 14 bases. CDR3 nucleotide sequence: TGTGCCAGCAGAGTAGGACCGGTAGCCGGGGAGCTGTTTTTT. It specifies CASRVGPVAGELFF.